This entry lists 19 T cell receptor beta chains sequenced from one sample in a study of metastatic and nonmetastatic thyroid tumors. None of the patients had undergone any treatment ahead of thyroid surgery. TCRdb re-called clones via MiXCR from the PCR reads. The table shows about 20,000 clones, with 21% occurring only once. The sequencing sample was made of tumor tissue. Receptors were obtained from a female donor with papillary thyroid cancer or a benign thyroid nodule (not recorded which). Some clones in this sample may be carry-over from other donors' samples.

This clone came up once. This chain connects TRBV7-7 to TRBJ1-5; unclear D gene. Germline V gene lookup returns CDR1 SSHAT and CDR2 FNYEAQ (reference sequence). The CDR3 runs 13 residues. V was shortened by 0 bases and J by 6 bases, with 6 bases between the two germline ends. The chain's CDR3 is CASSLAYGQPQHF. The CDR3 DNA reads TGTGCCAGCAGCTTAGCTTACGGTCAGCCCCAGCATTTT.

This clone showed up just a few times. The chain couples TRBV28 to TRBJ1-2, with D possibly TRBD1 on 6 matching bases. The CDR3 has 19 amino acids. V lost 5 bases to trimming and J lost 2 bases, with 27 bases between them. Germline CDR1 is MDHEN and CDR2 is SYDVKM. The CDR3 region has the DNA TGTGCCAGCAGTCGGCCCTCAGGGGTAACGGACTATTGGAACTATGGCTACACCTTC. Its translation is CASSRPSGVTDYWNYGYTF.

This clone was counted many times. The rearrangement links TRBV9 to TRBJ1-1; D is unclear. The CDR3 length is 16 residues. The germline V gene encodes CDR1 SGDLS and CDR2 YYNGEE. V was shortened by 0 bases and J by 7 bases, with 19 bases between the two germline ends. In nucleotides, the CDR3 is TGTGCCAGCAGCGTAGCTAGATTTGGTCGACACGTTGAAGCTTTCTTT. Translating gives CASSVARFGRHVEAFF. Looking up the rest from reference TRBV9 and TRBJ1-1 gives the full variable domain: DSGVTQTPKHLITATGQRVTLRCSPRSGDLSVYWYQQSLDQGLQFLIQYYNGEERAKGNILERFSAQQFPDLHSELNLSSLELGDSALYFCASSVARFGRHVEAFFGQGTRLTVV.

This clone was seen repeatedly, ten times or more. This sequence may be a read error, since a much larger clone differs from it by one base. The V gene is TRBV27, the J gene TRBJ2-3, with TRBD2 identical over 7 bases. The V gene's germline CDR1 is MNHEY and CDR2 SMNVEV (reference sequence). V lost 5 bases to trimming and J lost 2 bases; unmatched junction nucleotides: 7. CDR3 length equals 15 residues. The CDR3: CASSPGLIFTDTQYF. DNA of the CDR3: TGTGCCAGCAGTCCGGGACTAATTTTCACAGATACGCAGTATTTT.

This chain uses TRBV30 with TRBJ2-3, with 8 bases matching TRBD2. In germline, CDR1 is GTSNPN, CDR2 SVGIG (reference sequence). Germline trimming cut 0 bases from V and 0 bases from J; bases unmatched to any gene: 5. The CDR3 contains 16 residues. The CDR3, as DNA: TGTGCCTGGAGTGTAGGGGCGGGGGGTAGCACAGATACGCAGTATTTT. Translation gives CAWSVGAGGSTDTQYF.

This clone was found many times. The chain links TRBV12-3 or TRBV12-4 to TRBJ1-4, with 8 bases that match TRBD1. V trimming: 5 bases; J trimming: 5 bases; junction bases outside the gene matches: 4. The CDR3 loop spans 14 amino acids. This CDR3 reads CASSAGGANEKLFF. The CDR3, as DNA: TGTGCCAGCAGTGCAGGGGGCGCCAATGAAAAACTGTTTTTT.

The chain carries TRBV27 and TRBJ1-6; 7 nucleotides line up with TRBD1. Germline V gene data show CDR1 as MNHEY and CDR2 as SMNVEV (reference sequence). J lost 13 bases, V lost 3 bases, and 6 bases had no gene match. This CDR3 is built from 13 residues. CDR3 bases: TGTGCCAGCAGTTTCAGGGGGGTGGGGCCCCTCCACTTT. Translation: CASSFRGVGPLHF.

This clone has ten or more counts. CDR3 bases: TGTGCCAGTTCCACCCTTGGAACTAGTCGCTACAATGAGCAGTTCTTC. It codes for CASSTLGTSRYNEQFF. V usage is TRBV28 and J usage is TRBJ2-1; D may be TRBD2 (5 bases). The CDR3 covers 16 residues. The germline V and J ends were trimmed by 9 bases and 3 bases, with 21 bases remaining between them. CDR1 and CDR2 from the germline V gene are MDHEN and SYDVKM. The full variable domain, its missing parts supplied by reference TRBV28 and TRBJ2-1, is DVKVTQSSRYLVKRTGEKVFLECVQDMDHENMFWYRQDPGLGLRLIYFSYDVKMKEKGDIPEGYSVSREKKERFSLILESASTNQTSMYLCASSTLGTSRYNEQFFGPGTRLTVL.

This clone was counted ten times or more. The chain is built from TRBV6-2 or TRBV6-3 and TRBJ1-2, with 11 bases fitting TRBD1. The CDR3 is 15 amino acids. J lost 4 bases, V lost 6 bases, and 7 bases had no gene match. The germline CDR1 and CDR2 sequences are MNHEY and SVGEGT. CDR3 sequence: CASRRGQGELYGYTF. The CDR3 DNA is TGTGCCAGCAGGCGGGGACAGGGGGAACTCTATGGCTACACCTTC.

On this clone itself: A much larger clone differs by one base, so this may be a read error. CDR3 coding DNA: TGTGCCAGCAGCCCTACACTTGTTACGCAGTATTTT. It is translated as CASSPTLVTQYF. V and J are TRBV7-9 and TRBJ2-3; no firm D call. Trimming pared 5 bases from V and 8 bases from J, leaving 11 bases between. Germline V gives CDR1 SEHNR, CDR2 FQNEAQ (reference sequence). The CDR3 is 12 residues long.

The chain links TRBV5-6 to TRBJ1-3; D possibly corresponds to TRBD1 (6 bases). Trimming left V 9 bases short and J 3 bases short, with 10 bases between. This CDR3 has 12 residues. The germline V gene has CDR1 SGHDT and CDR2 YYEEEE. The DNA of the CDR3 is TGTGCCACCCAGGGGTATGGAAACACCATATATTTT. As protein: CATQGYGNTIYF.

Details on this clone: The germline gene is not matched at one end of the junction; a read error may be the cause. The chain has TRBV6-1 and TRBJ2-7, with D hard to call. CDR1 is MNHNS, CDR2 SASEGT, per germline. The CDR3 loop spans 14 amino acids. CDR3 nucleotide sequence: TGTGCCAGCATTGAACGCGGTAGGTCCTACGAGCAGTACTTC. It specifies CASIERGRSYEQYF.

The rearrangement uses TRBV11-3 and TRBJ2-5; D remains ambiguous. From germline, CDR1 is SGHNT and CDR2 YENEEA. The CDR3 has 16 residues. Trimming took 0 bases from V and 1 from J, leaving 12 bases between them. The DNA of the CDR3 is TGTGCCAGCAGCTTAGAAGTGTTGGCTGTCCAAGAGACCCAGTACTTC. Its protein product is CASSLEVLAVQETQYF. The whole variable domain, remainder taken from reference TRBV11-3 and TRBJ2-5, is EAGVVQSPRYKIIEKKQPVAFWCNPISGHNTLYWYLQNLGQGPELLIRYENEEAVDDSQLPKDRFSAERLKGVDSTLKIQPAELGDSAVYLCASSLEVLAVQETQYFGPGTRLLVL.

This clone was observed at least ten times. The V gene is TRBV7-2, the J gene TRBJ2-1; D is possibly TRBD2 (6 bases). The V end was cut by 6 bases, the J end by 2 bases, with 14 bases between. This CDR3 spans 15 amino acids. Germline lookup yields CDR1 SGHTA and CDR2 FQGNSA. CDR3 protein: CASRPISGAYNEQFF. CDR3 nucleotides: TGTGCCAGCAGACCTATTAGCGGAGCCTACAATGAGCAGTTCTTC.

This clone was counted once. This chain connects TRBV20-1 to TRBJ2-1; 12 bases are a match to TRBD2. J lost 4 bases, V lost 1 base, and 5 bases had no gene match. The CDR3 has 16 amino acids. Germline-derived CDR1 and CDR2 are DFQATT and SNEGSKA (reference sequence). The CDR3 DNA sequence: TGCAGTGCTAGAGGGTTCGGACTAGCGGGATACAATGAGCAGTTCTTC. It specifies CSARGFGLAGYNEQFF.

The V call is TRBV11-3, the J call TRBJ2-3; D is perhaps TRBD2 (6 bases). Trimming pared 2 bases from V and 5 bases from J, leaving 11 bases between. This CDR3 spans 14 amino acids. Germline CDR1 and CDR2: SGHNT and YENEEA. DNA for the CDR3: TGTGCCAGCAGCTTATCGCGGGGCGTAGATACGCAGTATTTT. Translated, it gives CASSLSRGVDTQYF.

This clone was seen repeatedly, ten times or more. The chain links TRBV30 to TRBJ2-6; maybe TRBD2 (5 bases). V was cut by 4 bases and J by 2 bases, with 9 bases left in between. The length of the CDR3 is 14 residues. CDR1 is GTSNPN and CDR2 is SVGIG in the germline V gene (reference sequence). CDR3 bases: TGTGCCTGGACCATCGGGGCTGGGGCCAACGTCCTGACTTTC. Translated, it gives CAWTIGAGANVLTF.

This clone has ten or more counts. The chain couples TRBV7-2 to TRBJ2-3; D unclear. In germline, CDR1 is SGHTA, CDR2 FQGNSA. The CDR3 length is 13 residues. V lost 5 bases, J lost 6 bases, and 12 bases lay in between. CDR3 protein: CASSPQKLDTQYF. CDR3 sequence (DNA): TGTGCCAGCAGCCCCCAAAAGCTGGATACGCAGTATTTT.

This clone was counted ten times or more. The rearrangement links TRBV11-2 to TRBJ2-7, with a tentative D call TRBD1 (7 bases). Trimming cost V 0 bases and J 7 bases, with 10 bases left between them. Germline CDR1 reads SGHAT; CDR2 reads FQNNGV. The CDR3 sequence is 13 residues long. Here the CDR3 DNA reads TGTGCCAGCAGCTTAGACAGGGGGAGGGAGCAGTACTTC. Protein sequence: CASSLDRGREQYF.